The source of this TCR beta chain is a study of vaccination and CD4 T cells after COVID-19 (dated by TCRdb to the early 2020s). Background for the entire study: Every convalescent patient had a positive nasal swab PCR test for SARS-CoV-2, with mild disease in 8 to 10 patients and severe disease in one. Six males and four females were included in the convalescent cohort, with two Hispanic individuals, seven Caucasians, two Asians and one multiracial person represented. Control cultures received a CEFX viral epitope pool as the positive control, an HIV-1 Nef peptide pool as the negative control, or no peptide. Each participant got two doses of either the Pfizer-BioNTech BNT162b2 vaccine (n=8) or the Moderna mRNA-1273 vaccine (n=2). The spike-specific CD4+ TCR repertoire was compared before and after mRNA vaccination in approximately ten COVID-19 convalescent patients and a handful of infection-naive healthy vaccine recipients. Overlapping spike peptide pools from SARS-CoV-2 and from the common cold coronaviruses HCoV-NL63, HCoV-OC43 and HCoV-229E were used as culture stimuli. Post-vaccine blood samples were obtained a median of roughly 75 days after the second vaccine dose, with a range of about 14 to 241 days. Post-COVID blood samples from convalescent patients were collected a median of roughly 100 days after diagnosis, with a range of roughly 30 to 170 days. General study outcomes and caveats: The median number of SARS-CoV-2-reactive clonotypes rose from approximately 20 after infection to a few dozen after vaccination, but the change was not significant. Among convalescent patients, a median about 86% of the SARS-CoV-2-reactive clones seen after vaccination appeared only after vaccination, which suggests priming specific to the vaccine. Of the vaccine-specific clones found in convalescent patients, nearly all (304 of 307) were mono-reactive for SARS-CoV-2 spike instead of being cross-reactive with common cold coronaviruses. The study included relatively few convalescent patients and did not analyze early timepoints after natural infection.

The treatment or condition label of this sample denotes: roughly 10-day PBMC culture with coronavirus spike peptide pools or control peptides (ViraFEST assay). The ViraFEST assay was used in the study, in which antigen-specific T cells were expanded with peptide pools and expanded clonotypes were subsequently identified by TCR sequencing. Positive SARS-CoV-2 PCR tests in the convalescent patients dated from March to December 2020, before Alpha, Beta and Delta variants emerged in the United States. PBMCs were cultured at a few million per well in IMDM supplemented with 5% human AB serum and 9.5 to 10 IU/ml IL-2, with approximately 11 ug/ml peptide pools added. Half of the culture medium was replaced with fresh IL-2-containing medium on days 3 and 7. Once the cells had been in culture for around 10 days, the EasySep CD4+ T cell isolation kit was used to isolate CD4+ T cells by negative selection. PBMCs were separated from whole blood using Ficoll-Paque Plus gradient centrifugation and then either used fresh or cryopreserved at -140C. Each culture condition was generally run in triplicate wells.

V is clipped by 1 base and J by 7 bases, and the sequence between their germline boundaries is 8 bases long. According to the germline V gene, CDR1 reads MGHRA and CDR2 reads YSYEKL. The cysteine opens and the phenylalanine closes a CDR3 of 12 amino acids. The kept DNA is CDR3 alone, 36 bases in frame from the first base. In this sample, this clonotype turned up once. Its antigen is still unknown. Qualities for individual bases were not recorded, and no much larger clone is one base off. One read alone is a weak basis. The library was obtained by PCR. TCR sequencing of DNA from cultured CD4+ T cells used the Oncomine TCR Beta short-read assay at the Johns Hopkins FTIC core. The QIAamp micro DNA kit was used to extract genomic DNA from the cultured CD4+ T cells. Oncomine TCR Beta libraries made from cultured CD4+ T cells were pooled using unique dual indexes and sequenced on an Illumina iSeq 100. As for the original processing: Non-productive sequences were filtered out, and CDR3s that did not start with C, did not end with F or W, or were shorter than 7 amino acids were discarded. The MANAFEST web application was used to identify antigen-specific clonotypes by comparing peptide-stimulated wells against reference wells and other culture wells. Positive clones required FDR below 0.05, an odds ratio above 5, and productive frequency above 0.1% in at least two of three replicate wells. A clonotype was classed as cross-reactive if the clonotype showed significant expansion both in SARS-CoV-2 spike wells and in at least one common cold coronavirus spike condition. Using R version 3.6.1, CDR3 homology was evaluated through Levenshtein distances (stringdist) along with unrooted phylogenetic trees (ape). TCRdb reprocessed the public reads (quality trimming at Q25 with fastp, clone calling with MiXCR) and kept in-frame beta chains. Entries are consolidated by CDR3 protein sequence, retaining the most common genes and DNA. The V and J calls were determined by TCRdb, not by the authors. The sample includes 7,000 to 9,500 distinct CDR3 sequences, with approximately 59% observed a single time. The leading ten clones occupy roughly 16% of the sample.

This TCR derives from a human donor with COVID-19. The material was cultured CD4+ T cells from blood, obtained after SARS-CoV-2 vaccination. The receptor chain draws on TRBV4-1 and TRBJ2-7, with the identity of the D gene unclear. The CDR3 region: CASSQVGREQYF. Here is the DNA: TGCGCCAGCAGCCAAGTTGGCAGGGAGCAGTACTTC.